The sequence of this TCR beta chain was determined in a study of CD8 T cells in Susac syndrome. Study findings and constraints: By the study's own acknowledgment, its TCR sequencing and HLA analysis included relatively few individuals.

When the RNA was reverse transcribed, random hexamers were used with an input of about 0.45 to 1 ug. Multiplex immunoSEQ PCR targeted 54 Vbeta and 13 Jbeta TCR beta segments. MiXCR, applied by TCRdb to the immunoSEQ multiplex PCR reads, yields one record per CDR3 protein. Of some 130,000 distinct CDR3 sequences listed, more than 90% were seen once; the top ten hold around 0.12%. V lost 4 bases to trimming and J lost 3 bases, with 9 bases between them. Germline values: CDR1 LGHDT, CDR2 YNNKEL (reference sequence). The CDR3 is 13 amino acids. In blood CD8+ and CD4+ T cells, TCR beta underwent sequencing. FACS was used to enrich TEMRA cells, whereas the CD8+ and CD4+ T cells were obtained by negative isolation. For this clonotype: Its antigen is not identified.

The TCR comes from a human donor in good health. V and J are TRBV3-1 and TRBJ1-1, with D possibly TRBD1 on 5 matching bases. The specimen was CD4+ T cells from PBMCs. This CDR3 reads CASSLSTDTEAFF. CDR3 nucleotide sequence: TGTGCCAGCAGCCTATCGACAGACACTGAAGCTTTCTTT.